Each of the 31 T cell receptor beta chains below was sequenced from the same sample in a study of T cells after yellow fever vaccination (dated by TCRdb to 2018 to 2020). The treatment or condition label here, explained by the study, means: live attenuated yellow fever vaccine strain. Receptor amplification or capture employed 5' RACE. TCRdb names Illumina HiSeq 2500 as the instrument used. TCRdb handled the public reads itself, with Q25 trimming in fastp and clone calling in MiXCR, and kept productive beta chains. Every CDR3 protein is listed once, alongside the most common genes and DNA of its rows. The sample data list about 350,000 distinct CDR3 sequences, and about 8.3% of these were observed just once. Approximately 18% of the sample is taken by the ten largest. Sequenced material: PBMCs, taken approximately 47 days after the first yellow fever vaccination. Receptors originate from a young man who received the YFV17D yellow fever vaccine.

The genes are TRBV12-3 or TRBV12-4 and TRBJ1-6; 9 bases align to TRBD1. The CDR3 contains 14 residues. V lost 1 base to trimming and J lost 8 bases; unmatched junction nucleotides: 0. The CDR3 loop reads CASSLGQGDSPLHF. The DNA of the CDR3 is TGTGCCAGCAGTTTAGGACAGGGGGATTCACCCCTCCACTTT.

This clonotype has at least ten counts. This chain connects TRBV5-1 to TRBJ2-5, with unresolved D. Deletions cut 5 bases from V and 2 bases from J, with 10 bases between. This CDR3 is built from 13 residues. Germline V gene data show CDR1 as SGHRS and CDR2 as YFSETQ. The CDR3 loop is CASREQSQETQYF. The CDR3 nucleotides are TGCGCCAGCAGAGAACAAAGTCAAGAGACCCAGTACTTC. The variable domain in full, with the rest retrieved from reference TRBV5-1 and TRBJ2-5, is KAGVTQTPRYLIKTRGQQVTLSCSPISGHRSVSWYQQTPGQGLQFLFEYFSETQRNKGNFPGRFSGRQFSNSRSEMNVSTLELGDSALYLCASREQSQETQYFGPGTRLLVL.

This clonotype was observed a few times. CDR3 DNA: TGTGCCAGCAGCCTACCACTAGCGGGGACACAAGAGCAGTTCTTC. The encoded protein is CASSLPLAGTQEQFF. The rearrangement joins TRBV7-9 to TRBJ2-1, with TRBD2 matching 10 bases. Per germline, CDR1 SEHNR and CDR2 FQNEAQ (reference sequence). The CDR3 is 15 residues long. V lost 5 bases to trimming and J lost 10 bases; unmatched junction nucleotides: 11. The full variable domain, in which reference TRBV7-9 and TRBJ2-1 provide the parts outside the CDR3, is DTGVSQNPRHKITKRGQNVTFRCDPISEHNRLYWYRQTLGQGPEFLTYFQNEAQLEKSRLLSDRFSAERPKGSFSTLEIQRTEQGDSAMYLCASSLPLAGTQEQFFGPGTRLTVL.

With respect to this clonotype: This may stem from a read error, because a much larger clone lies one nucleotide away. The V call is TRBV5-1, the J call TRBJ2-7; 7 nucleotides match TRBD2. Germline V gene sequence: CDR1 SGHRS, CDR2 YFSETQ. There are 15 residues in the CDR3. CDR3 residues: CTSSLEASGLREQYF. The DNA of the CDR3 is TGCACCAGCAGCTTGGAGGCTAGCGGTCTACGAGAGCAGTACTTC.

This clonotype was counted between two and nine times. The gene calls are TRBV24-1 and TRBJ2-1; 10 bases map to TRBD2. CDR1 KGHDR and CDR2 SFDVKD come from the germline V gene. The CDR3 extends over 16 amino acids. The V gene end was trimmed by 4 bases and the J gene end by 8 bases; junction bases not matched to a gene: 10. This CDR3 reads CATSDNERGGLDEQFF. For the CDR3, the DNA is TGTGCCACCAGTGACAACGAGCGGGGGGGCCTGGATGAGCAGTTCTTC.

The V gene is TRBV6-2 or TRBV6-3, the J gene TRBJ2-1, with 10 bases aligning to TRBD2. J lost 8 bases, V lost 6 bases, and 4 bases had no gene match. The CDR3 extends over 13 amino acids. Germline V gene lookup returns CDR1 MNHEY and CDR2 SVGEGT. The CDR3 loop reads CASRPSGGDEQFF. The CDR3 coding sequence is TGTGCCAGCAGACCTAGCGGGGGTGATGAGCAGTTCTTC.

In its sample, this clonotype was seen a few times. This sequence joins TRBV12-3 or TRBV12-4 and TRBJ1-2; D is unresolved. This CDR3 is built from 14 residues. V lost 1 base and J 7 bases, leaving 13 bases between the germline ends. The CDR3 DNA reads as TGTGCCAGCAGTTTAGGTCCGGAGCAAGTTGGCTACACCTTC. Its translation is CASSLGPEQVGYTF.

This chain links TRBV12-3 or TRBV12-4 with TRBJ2-3, with a tentative D call TRBD2 (6 bases). Deletions cut 5 bases from V and 4 bases from J, with 13 bases between. The CDR3 has 14 amino acids. Here the CDR3 reads CASSTGLSPDTQYF. DNA for the CDR3: TGTGCCAGCAGTACGGGACTTAGCCCAGATACGCAGTATTTT.

This clonotype was observed at least ten times. This chain links TRBV5-1 with TRBJ2-1, with D hard to call. V was trimmed by 3 bases and J by 0 bases, leaving 22 bases between them. The CDR3 has 19 residues. From germline, CDR1 is SGHRS and CDR2 YFSETQ. In DNA form, the CDR3 reads TGCGCCAGCAGCTCTCCCCCATCGGTGGCGGTAAGCTCCTACAATGAGCAGTTCTTC. Residues: CASSSPPSVAVSSYNEQFF.

In the case of this clonotype: A read error may produce the germline difference seen at one junction end. The rearrangement links TRBV19 to TRBJ2-3, with D possibly TRBD2 on 5 matching bases. The germline V gene encodes CDR1 LNHDA and CDR2 SQIVND (reference sequence). The CDR3 has 15 amino acids. This CDR3 reads CASSVRLAGADMQYF. Written as DNA, the CDR3 is TGTGCCAGTAGTGTGCGACTTGCGGGCGCAGATATGCAGTATTTT.

This clonotype was detected ten times or more. The J gene is TRBJ1-5, the V gene TRBV12-3 or TRBV12-4, with D possibly TRBD1 on 5 matching bases. This CDR3 has 14 amino acids. Trimming shortened V by 5 bases and J by 0 bases, and 8 bases separated the two germline ends. Here the CDR3 reads CASSRDHSNQPQHF. DNA for the CDR3: TGTGCCAGCAGTCGGGACCATAGCAATCAGCCCCAGCATTTT.

This clonotype was recorded a few times. The rearrangement links TRBV9 to TRBJ1-1; D is unclear. The CDR3 length is 14 residues. Germline V gives CDR1 SGDLS, CDR2 YYNGEE. Trimming shortened V by 4 bases and J by 2 bases, and 12 bases separated the two germline ends. CDR3 in amino acids: CASSPRSGNTEAFF. The CDR3 DNA reads as TGTGCCAGCAGCCCCCGTTCTGGCAACACTGAAGCTTTCTTT.

In DNA form, the CDR3 reads TGTGCCAGCAGCCCGTTAGGGACAGGGTCGGGAAAACTGTTTTTT. It yields the protein CASSPLGTGSGKLFF. The chain recombines TRBV7-2 with TRBJ1-4, with TRBD1 matching 9 bases. There are 15 residues in the CDR3. Germline CDR1 is SGHTA and CDR2 is FQGNSA. With V trimmed by 5 bases and J by 10 bases, 11 bases remained unmatched.

The V call is TRBV20-1, the J call TRBJ2-3; 7 bases line up with TRBD1. V shed 0 bases and J 4 bases; nucleotides not matched to a gene: 7. Germline CDR1 and CDR2: DFQATT and SNEGSKA (reference sequence). This CDR3 contains 15 residues. The CDR3: CSARDRTGSPDTQYF. The DNA for the CDR3 is TGCAGTGCTAGAGATCGGACAGGCAGTCCAGATACGCAGTATTTT.

The gene calls are TRBV5-1 and TRBJ1-1; D unclear. Germline CDR1 reads SGHRS; CDR2 reads YFSETQ. V was shortened by 5 bases and J by 1 base, with 12 bases between the two germline ends. CDR3 length: 14 residues. The CDR3 DNA sequence: TGCGCCAGCAGTGGGGTGCAACCGAACACTGAAGCTTTCTTT. The encoded protein is CASSGVQPNTEAFF.

V is TRBV5-1 and J is TRBJ1-1, with no clear D. The V and J ends lost 4 bases and 7 bases respectively, with 20 bases between them. CDR3 length equals 15 residues. Germline lookup yields CDR1 SGHRS and CDR2 YFSETQ. Here the CDR3 reads CASSLFPRTEGEAFF. CDR3 nucleotide sequence: TGCGCCAGCAGCCTCTTTCCGAGGACTGAGGGTGAAGCTTTCTTT.

The chain links TRBV7-6 to TRBJ2-3; D possibly corresponds to TRBD1 (5 bases). The length of the CDR3 is 16 residues. V lost 1 base and J 0 bases, leaving 11 bases between the germline ends. Looked up from germline, CDR1 is SGHVS and CDR2 is FNYEAQ. CDR3 sequence reads: CASSLGPGFSTDTQYF. The CDR3, as DNA: TGTGCCAGCAGCTTAGGCCCAGGGTTTAGCACAGATACGCAGTATTTT.

This clonotype was detected many times. The chain carries TRBV5-1 and TRBJ2-1; 11 bases map to TRBD2. The V gene end was trimmed by 0 bases and the J gene end by 6 bases; junction bases not matched to a gene: 2. The CDR3 consists of 15 residues. Germline loops: CDR1 SGHRS, CDR2 YFSETQ. CDR3 residues: CASSLGTSGRNEQFF. CDR3 sequence (DNA): TGCGCCAGCAGCTTGGGGACTAGCGGGCGCAATGAGCAGTTCTTC.

This clonotype was counted at least ten times. The V and J genes are TRBV5-1 and TRBJ1-1; 12 nucleotides line up with TRBD1. The CDR3 loop spans 17 amino acids. Per germline, CDR1 SGHRS and CDR2 YFSETQ. V lost 3 bases to trimming and J lost 4 bases; unmatched junction nucleotides: 10. The CDR3 sequence: CASSSLGQGASGTEAFF. CDR3 DNA sequence: TGCGCCAGCAGCTCCCTGGGACAGGGGGCGTCTGGCACTGAAGCTTTCTTT.

V and J are TRBV5-4 and TRBJ1-2; no definite D call. The CDR3 runs 14 residues. Germline V gives CDR1 SGHNT, CDR2 YYREEE (reference sequence). V lost 5 bases to trimming and J lost 3 bases, with 14 bases between them. CDR3 loop: CASSPKGGDYGYTF. In nucleotides, the CDR3 is TGTGCCAGCAGTCCCAAGGGTGGGGACTATGGCTACACCTTC.

This clonotype turned up a few times. The genes are TRBV7-9 and TRBJ2-1; D not certain. The CDR3 is 11 residues long. The germline V gene encodes CDR1 SEHNR and CDR2 FQNEAQ (reference sequence). The V end was cut by 8 bases, the J end by 4 bases, with 6 bases between. CDR3 DNA: TGTGCCAGCGCTGGGTACAATGAGCAGTTCTTC. The encoded protein is CASAGYNEQFF.

V and J are TRBV12-3 or TRBV12-4 and TRBJ2-7; a weak D match, TRBD1 (6 bases). Trimming removed 8 bases from V and 3 bases from J, with 11 bases in between. The CDR3 spans 12 residues. This CDR3 reads CASPRTVYEQYV. The CDR3 DNA reads TGTGCCAGCCCTAGGACAGTCTACGAGCAGTACGTC.

This clonotype was seen only a few times. CDR3: CASSVAGLAKNIQYF. CDR3 bases: TGTGCCAGCAGCGTAGCTGGGCTAGCCAAAAACATTCAGTACTTC. The rearrangement joins TRBV9 to TRBJ2-4; no definite D call. V was cut by 0 bases and J by 0 bases, with 7 bases left in between. Germline V gene data show CDR1 as SGDLS and CDR2 as YYNGEE. This CDR3 region has 15 residues.

The rearrangement joins TRBV4-1 to TRBJ1-6, with D possibly being TRBD1 (5 bases). Trimming removed 7 bases at V and 9 bases at J, with 19 bases between. Germline V gene data show CDR1 as MGHRA and CDR2 as YSYEKL. The CDR3 has 15 amino acids. The CDR3 coding sequence is TGCGCCAGCAATAACCCCGTCTCGGGGGGTTCACCCCTCCACTTT. It codes for CASNNPVSGGSPLHF.

This clonotype was counted at least ten times. This chain uses TRBV25-1 with TRBJ2-5, with no clear D. Trimming took off 1 base at V and 3 bases at J, with 6 bases between the two ends. There are 13 residues in the CDR3. Germline assignment: CDR1 MGHDK and CDR2 SYGVNS. CDR3 residues: CASSELTEETQYF. The CDR3 region has the DNA TGTGCCAGCAGTGAATTAACGGAAGAGACCCAGTACTTC.

The chain joins TRBV27 to TRBJ2-1; no clear D. The V end lost 5 bases, the J end lost 7 bases, and 12 bases lay between the germline ends. CDR3 size: 13 residues. From germline, CDR1 is MNHEY and CDR2 SMNVEV (reference sequence). This CDR3 reads CASSARRGNEQFF. CDR3 nucleotide sequence: TGTGCCAGCAGTGCACGGCGTGGGAATGAGCAGTTCTTC.

A few counts support this clonotype. The V gene is TRBV25-1, the J gene TRBJ1-1; no clear D. There are 14 residues in the CDR3. Germline CDR1 and CDR2: MGHDK and SYGVNS. V lost 7 bases and J lost 0, with 12 bases in between. The CDR3 region is CASIRSEVNTEAFF. CDR3 in DNA: TGTGCCAGCATAAGGTCTGAGGTGAACACTGAAGCTTTCTTT.

This clonotype was counted between two and nine times. The CDR3 region has the DNA TGTGCCAGCAGCCAAGCCATCGGACAGGGGGTAACTGAAGCTTTCTTT. Encoded protein: CASSQAIGQGVTEAFF. This chain joins TRBV3-1 and TRBJ1-1; 10 nucleotides agree with TRBD1. Germline V CDR1 and CDR2: LGHDT, YNNKEL (reference sequence). Trimming cost V 1 base and J 5 bases; bases outside gene matches: 7. CDR3 length: 16 residues. The whole variable domain, remainder taken from reference TRBV3-1 and TRBJ1-1, is DTAVSQTPKYLVTQMGNDKSIKCEQNLGHDTMYWYKQDSKKFLKIMFSYNNKELIINETVPNRFSPKSPDKAHLNLHINSLELGDSAVYFCASSQAIGQGVTEAFFGQGTRLTVV.

This chain links TRBV20-1 with TRBJ2-5; the D gene could be TRBD1 or TRBD2 (5 bases each). CDR3 length: 14 residues. CDR1 and CDR2 from the germline V gene are DFQATT and SNEGSKA (reference sequence). V was shortened by 2 bases and J by 5 bases, with 15 bases between the two germline ends. The CDR3 DNA reads as TGCAGTGCTAGACGGCCAGGGACGAAGGAGACCCAGTACTTC. This gives the protein CSARRPGTKETQYF.

V usage is TRBV12-3 or TRBV12-4 and J usage is TRBJ2-1; D gene unclear. The CDR3 sequence is 13 residues long. Trimming removed 5 bases at V and 4 bases at J, with 9 bases between. The CDR3 region is CASSMGSYNEQFF. CDR3 nucleotide sequence: TGTGCCAGCAGTATGGGAAGTTACAATGAGCAGTTCTTC.

This clonotype was picked up a small number of times. V and J are TRBV14 and TRBJ2-6, with unresolved D. CDR1 is SGHDN, CDR2 FVKESK, per germline. The CDR3 covers 18 residues. V lost 1 base, J lost 0 bases, and 13 bases lay in between. The CDR3 DNA sequence: TGTGCCAGCAGCCAAGTCGGGCCCCCCGCCTCTGGGGCCAACGTCCTGACTTTC. It codes for CASSQVGPPASGANVLTF.